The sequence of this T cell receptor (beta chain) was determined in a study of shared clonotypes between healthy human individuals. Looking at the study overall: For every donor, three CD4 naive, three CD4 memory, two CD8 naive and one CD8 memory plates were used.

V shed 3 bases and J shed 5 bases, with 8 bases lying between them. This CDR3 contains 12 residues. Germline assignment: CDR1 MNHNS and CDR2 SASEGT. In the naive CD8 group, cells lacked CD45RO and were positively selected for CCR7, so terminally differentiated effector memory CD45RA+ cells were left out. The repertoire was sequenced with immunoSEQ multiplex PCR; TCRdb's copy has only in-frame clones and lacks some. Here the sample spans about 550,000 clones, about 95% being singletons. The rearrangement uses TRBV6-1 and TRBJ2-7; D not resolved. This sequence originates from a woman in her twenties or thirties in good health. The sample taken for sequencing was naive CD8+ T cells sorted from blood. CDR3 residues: CASSDRFDEQYF. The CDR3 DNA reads TGTGCCAGCAGTGATAGGTTTGACGAGCAGTACTTC.